This record covers a single T cell receptor (beta chain). The sample belongs to a study of T cells in localized non-small cell lung cancer. Profiling relied on immunoSEQ multiplex PCR, and the TCRdb table lists in-frame clones only, not all of them. The table has more than 25,000 clones, about nine tenths seen once. The CDR3 is 11 amino acids. Germline V gives CDR1 SGHDT, CDR2 YYEEEE. Trimming left V 2 bases short and J 7 bases short, with 4 bases between. This material consisted of peripheral blood, taken before any cancer treatment. This rearrangement joins TRBV5-6 to TRBJ2-1; no definite D call. This sequence was found in a woman between 40 and 69 years old with stage I lung adenocarcinoma. In DNA form, the CDR3 reads TGTGCCAGCAGCTTAGGGAATGAGCAGTTCTTC. Translated, it gives CASSLGNEQFF.